The rows below give T cell receptor beta chains drawn from one sample of a study of T-cell memory formation after mild COVID-19. From the 5' RACE reads, TCRdb called clonotypes with MiXCR, one entry per CDR3 protein. The sample includes 450,000 to 650,000 distinct CDR3 sequences, roughly 22% of them seen just once. The specimen sequenced was PBMCs or a T cell subset sorted from them (not recorded which). Receptor source: an adult woman who had mild COVID-19 (a few samples of this study predate the infection). Cell type and time point are not known. Each CDR3 is given with its conserved first and last residue. A D gene is named only where the DNA matches it firmly. For some rows the clone size is stated as once, few or many, or as a class when expanded; others skip it.

CDR3aa	CDR3nt	v_gene	d_gene	abundance	j_gene
CASSQTGTNTEAFF	TGTGCCAGCAGCCAAACGGGGACGAACACTGAAGCTTTCTTT	TRBV6-2/TRBV6-3	-	-	TRBJ1-1
CASSWDNPNTEAFF	TGTGCCAGCAGCTGGGACAATCCGAACACTGAAGCTTTCTTT	TRBV7-9	-	-	TRBJ1-1
CASSRPEGGLWGNEQFF	TGCGCCAGCAGCCGCCCCGAGGGGGGACTATGGGGGAATGAGCAGTTCTTC	TRBV4-1	-	few	TRBJ2-1
CASGSEGYTEAFF	TGTGCTAGTGGTTCGGAAGGGTACACTGAAGCTTTCTTT	TRBV12-5	-	-	TRBJ1-1
CAISEGAANTGELFF	TGTGCCATCAGTGAAGGGGCAGCGAACACCGGGGAGCTGTTTTTT	TRBV10-3	-	-	TRBJ2-2
CASSLGHDSEQYF	TGTGCCAGCAGCTTGGGCCATGATAGCGAGCAGTACTTC	TRBV11-2	-	-	TRBJ2-7
CASSLEVDRGYNEQFF	TGTGCCAGCAGCTTGGAGGTGGACAGGGGATACAATGAGCAGTTCTTC	TRBV5-6	TRBD1	-	TRBJ2-1
CASSQGIIETQYF	TGTGCCAGCAGCCAAGGAATAATAGAGACCCAGTACTTC	TRBV3-1	-	few	TRBJ2-5
CASSQEGTSGSYNEQFF	TGTGCCAGCAGCCAAGAAGGGACTAGCGGGTCCTACAATGAGCAGTTCTTC	TRBV3-1	TRBD2	-	TRBJ2-1
CASSGGTPSTDTQYF	TGTGCCAGCTCCGGAGGGACCCCCAGCACAGATACGCAGTATTTT	TRBV18	-	few	TRBJ2-3
CSARGLAGETDTQYF	TGCAGTGCTAGGGGCCTAGCGGGAGAAACAGATACGCAGTATTTT	TRBV20-1	TRBD2	-	TRBJ2-3
CASQPKWGGTGELFF	TGTGCCAGTCAACCCAAATGGGGAGGAACCGGGGAGCTGTTTTTT	TRBV19	-	-	TRBJ2-2
CSVVGSGEAFF	TGCAGCGTTGTAGGTTCGGGTGAAGCTTTCTTT	TRBV29-1	-	few	TRBJ1-1
CSARDPSGGYGYTF	TGCAGTGCTAGAGATCCCTCAGGAGGGTATGGCTACACCTTC	TRBV20-1	-	few	TRBJ1-2
CSARGVGGAIYEQFF	TGCAGTGCTAGAGGAGTCGGGGGGGCGATCTATGAGCAGTTCTTC	TRBV20-1	TRBD2	few	TRBJ2-1
CASRTDSPNQPQHF	TGTGCCAGCAGAACTGACAGCCCCAATCAGCCCCAGCATTTT	TRBV12-3/TRBV12-4	-	-	TRBJ1-5
CASSSRDRGRTQYF	TGTGCCAGCAGCTCTCGGGACCGGGGTAGAACGCAGTATTTT	TRBV9	-	few	TRBJ2-3
CASSPPTDPYNEQFF	TGCGCCAGCAGCCCGCCGACGGACCCATACAATGAGCAGTTCTTC	TRBV5-1	-	few	TRBJ2-1
CASSAGTGSTASYTF	TGTGCCAGCAGCGCCGGGACAGGGTCGACTGCCAGCTACACCTTC	TRBV7-9	TRBD1	few	TRBJ1-2
CSVDISGANVLTF	TGCAGCGTTGATATCTCTGGGGCCAACGTCCTGACTTTC	TRBV29-1	-	few	TRBJ2-6
CASRTGTTYEQYF	TGTGCCAGCAGGACCGGGACCACCTACGAGCAGTACTTC	TRBV12-3/TRBV12-4	-	-	TRBJ2-7
CASSPRFLAGATANNEQFF	TGTGCCAGCAGCCCTCGGTTCCTAGCGGGAGCCACAGCGAACAATGAGCAGTTCTTC	TRBV7-8	TRBD2	many	TRBJ2-1
CASSDPPRAYYEQYF	TGTGCCAGCAGCGACCCACCCAGGGCCTACTACGAGCAGTACTTC	TRBV6-2/TRBV6-3	-	-	TRBJ2-7
CASSQDAAYGYTF	TGTGCCAGCAGCCAAGATGCAGCCTATGGCTACACCTTC	TRBV4-2	-	few	TRBJ1-2
CASSSTGQYYEQYF	TGTGCCAGCAGCTCGACGGGACAGTACTACGAGCAGTACTTC	TRBV6-6	TRBD1	-	TRBJ2-7
CASSLLPFESYEQYF	TGTGCCAGCAGCCTCCTCCCCTTCGAATCCTACGAGCAGTACTTC	TRBV6-5	-	few	TRBJ2-7
CASLPTGGNEQFF	TGCGCCAGCCTACCGACAGGGGGGAATGAGCAGTTCTTC	TRBV5-1	TRBD1	few	TRBJ2-1
CASSPRAGPRLETQYF	TGTGCCAGCAGCCCCCGGGCGGGACCACGGTTGGAGACCCAGTACTTC	TRBV11-3	-	-	TRBJ2-5
CASSLGGGDNYGYTF	TGTGCCAGCAGCTTAGGAGGGGGAGATAACTATGGCTACACCTTC	TRBV7-9	-	-	TRBJ1-2
CASRRGTGSNEQFF	TGTGCCAGTAGGAGGGGGACAGGGTCCAATGAGCAGTTCTTC	TRBV19	TRBD1	few	TRBJ2-1
CASSQDWGTGGYEQYF	TGCGCCAGCAGCCAAGATTGGGGGACAGGGGGCTACGAGCAGTACTTC	TRBV4-3	TRBD1	many	TRBJ2-7
CASSLDVPYTQYF	TGCGCCAGCAGCTTGGACGTACCGTACACGCAGTATTTT	TRBV5-1	-	-	TRBJ2-3
CASSSIRGPQQETQYF	TGTGCCAGCAGCTCGATTAGGGGCCCGCAACAAGAGACCCAGTACTTC	TRBV7-9	-	-	TRBJ2-5
CSARGDRGTTQETQYF	TGCAGTGCTAGGGGGGACAGGGGGACTACCCAAGAGACCCAGTACTTC	TRBV20-1	TRBD1	-	TRBJ2-5
CSVADIQGADTEAFF	TGCAGCGTTGCCGACATACAGGGGGCGGACACTGAAGCTTTCTTT	TRBV29-1	TRBD1	few	TRBJ1-1
CSVDVQMGETQYF	TGCAGCGTTGACGTTCAGATGGGGGAGACCCAGTACTTC	TRBV29-1	-	-	TRBJ2-5
CASSPPGHPITDTQYF	TGTGCCAGCAGCCCCCCCGGACACCCAATCACAGATACGCAGTATTTT	TRBV7-9	-	many	TRBJ2-3